This T cell receptor (beta chain) was sequenced during a study of blood T cell repertoires in COVID-19. CDR3 length: 12 residues. Germline assignment: CDR1 SQVTM and CDR2 ANQGSEA. The V end lost 4 bases, the J end lost 7 bases, and 10 bases lay between the germline ends. Data came from immunoSEQ multiplex PCR; TCRdb stores just in-frame clones and leaves some out. Altogether roughly 50,000 clones are present, about nine tenths being singletons, with the ten largest covering around 6%. A single count supports this clone. The TCR sequence derives from a man between 50 and 59 years old with active COVID-19. The chain carries TRBV29-1 and TRBJ1-4; TRBD1 is a possible D gene (5 bases). The sample comprised peripheral blood. Here the CDR3 DNA reads TGCAGCGTTGGTGGGGGGTCTGAAAAACTGTTTTTT. Its translation: CSVGGGSEKLFF.